This T cell receptor beta chain was sequenced during a study of vaccination effects on CD4 cells after COVID-19. With V trimmed by 5 bases and J by 8 bases, 4 bases remained unmatched. The V gene's germline CDR1 is MNHEY and CDR2 SVGAGI. There are 13 residues in the CDR3. The study's findings and limits: Pronounced clonal contraction occurred in clones induced by infection and by vaccine late after vaccination. There was only 1 of 255 vaccine-induced clones in healthy vaccinees that cross-reacted with common cold coronaviruses.

This clone came up a few times. What it recognizes is unknown. ViraFEST used viral peptide pools to expand antigen-specific CD4+ T cells before sequencing. Scientists isolated CD4+ T cells after an approximately 10-day culture period ended. Participants were vaccinated with two doses of either the BNT162b2 or mRNA-1273 vaccine. Negative nucleocapsid antibody tests before and after vaccination confirmed no previous SARS-CoV-2 infection. A half-medium replacement with IL-2 medium was carried out on days 3 and 7. Profiled with immunoSEQ multiplex PCR; TCRdb holds only in-frame clones, not every one. The table lists 67,000 or so clones, 75% to 85% of them singletons.

This specimen consisted of CD4+ T cells from PBMCs cultured with HCoV-229E spike peptides, obtained after COVID-19 vaccination. The chain employs TRBV6-5 and TRBJ1-5; 9 positions match TRBD1. The receptor comes from a human donor who received a COVID-19 vaccine. Here the CDR3 DNA reads TGTGCCAGCAGTCAGGACAGGGGTAAGCCCCAGCATTTT. This codes for CASSQDRGKPQHF.